The TCR beta chain under discussion was sequenced for a study of T cell responses to AZD1222 COVID-19 vaccine. The protocol was immunoSEQ multiplex PCR, while the TCRdb copy is restricted to in-frame clones and leaves out a portion. The table lists 150,000 or so clones, less than 95% of them singletons, with around 1.3% in the top ten. Of note for this clone: Its antigen is unknown.

Whole-study results and caveats: Repertoires in all cases were sampled only once the peak T cell response had passed. Only a handful of AZD1222 recipients were seropositive at baseline. Most donors were white British and more were female, and clonal diversity was possibly underestimated. Following two doses of AZD1222, Spike-specific TCR breadth and depth rose.

This CDR3 region has 15 residues. Germline CDR1 reads SGHDN; CDR2 reads FVKESK. The J segment lost 4 bases and the V segment lost 3 bases, leaving 6 bases of the junction unmatched. The receptor was isolated from an adult in good health. The source was peripheral blood, collected on day 0 of AZD1222 vaccination. The chain has TRBV14 and TRBJ1-3; 7 bases line up with TRBD1. CDR3 nucleotide sequence: TGTGCCAGCAGCCAGGAGGACAGGTCCGGAAACACCATATATTTT. Translated, it gives CASSQEDRSGNTIYF.